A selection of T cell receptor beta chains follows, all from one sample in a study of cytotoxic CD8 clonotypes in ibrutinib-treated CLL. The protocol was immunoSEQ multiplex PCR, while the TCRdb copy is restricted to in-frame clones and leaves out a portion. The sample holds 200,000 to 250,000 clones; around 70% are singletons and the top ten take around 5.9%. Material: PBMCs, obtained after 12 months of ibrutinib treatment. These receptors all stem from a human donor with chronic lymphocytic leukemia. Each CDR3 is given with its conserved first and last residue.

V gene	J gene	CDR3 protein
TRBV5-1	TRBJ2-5	CASSPRAGGETQYF
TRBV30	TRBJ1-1	CAWSPPGPGAHGTEAFF
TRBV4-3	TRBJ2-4	CASSTVAGGAKNIQYF
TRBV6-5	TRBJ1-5	CASSYKWDSNQPQHF
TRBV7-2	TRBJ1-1	CASSPYGGLAEAFF
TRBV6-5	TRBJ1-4	CASSYGVAGWDEKLFF
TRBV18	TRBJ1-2	CASSPGMGLGGYTF
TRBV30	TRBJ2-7	CAWRIPYRTATEQYF
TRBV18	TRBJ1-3	CASQLSGSLTIYF
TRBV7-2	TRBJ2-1	CASSLAYGGEQFF
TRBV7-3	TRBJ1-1	CASSPDGNTEAFF
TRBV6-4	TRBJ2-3	CASKPLAGGTDTQYF
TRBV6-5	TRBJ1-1	CASSYDLSENTEAFF
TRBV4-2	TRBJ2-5	CASSQDGGSGETQYF
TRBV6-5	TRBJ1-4	CASSYRTTNEKLFF
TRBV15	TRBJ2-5	CATSTRGRPQETQYF
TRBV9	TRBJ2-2	CASSGAGGLLNTGELFF
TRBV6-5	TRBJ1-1	CASIQPGTGLVEAFF
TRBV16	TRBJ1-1	CASSSSMVGQGATEAFF
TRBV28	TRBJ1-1	CATNLGQAAEAFF
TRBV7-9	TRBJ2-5	CAIPDGAYF
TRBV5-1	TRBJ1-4	CASSVQPPGTTNEKLFF
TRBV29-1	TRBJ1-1	CSVGMTGGNTEAFF
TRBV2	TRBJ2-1	CASSQSSYNEQFF
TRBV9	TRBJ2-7	CASSLSGEPYEQYF
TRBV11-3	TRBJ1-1	CASSAGANTEAFF